Below, 25 T cell receptor beta chains from the same sample are listed, as sequenced in a study of molecular identifiers for immune sequencing clone quantification. TCRdb used MiXCR to reprocess the PCR reads, holding one entry per CDR3 protein. The table has 80,000 to 95,000 distinct CDR3 sequences, 19% seen once. The sequenced sample was naive CD8+ T cells from blood, with Jurkat cell RNA spiked in. Subset here: FACS-sorted CD8+CD4-CCR7+CD45RA+ naive T cells. The origin of the receptors is a human donor in good health. Some libraries in this study had Jurkat cell RNA spiked in.

The V and J genes are TRBV6-2 or TRBV6-3 and TRBJ2-1; D perhaps matches TRBD1 (5 bases). Per the germline V gene, CDR1 is MNHEY and CDR2 is SVGEGT. V lost 6 bases and J 2 bases, leaving 11 bases between the germline ends. This CDR3 has 14 amino acids. In nucleotides, the CDR3 is TGTGCCAGCAGCCCCTTGGACACCTACAATGAGCAGTTCTTC. Residues: CASSPLDTYNEQFF.

This clonotype was seen at least ten times. As the CDR3 is not closed by the conserved phenylalanine or tryptophan, this likely results from a read error. This rearrangement joins TRBV7-9 to TRBJ2-6; D ambiguous. V lost 5 bases to trimming and J lost 0 bases, with 11 bases between them. The germline V gene has CDR1 SEHNR and CDR2 FQNEAQ (reference sequence). CDR3 length: 16 amino acids. The CDR3 here is CASSPGVLSGANVLTL. The DNA for the CDR3 is TGTGCCAGCAGCCCCGGCGTCCTCTCTGGGGCCAACGTCCTGACTCTC.

About this clonotype: A much larger clonotype is one base distant, so this may be a read error. The rearrangement links TRBV20-1 to TRBJ2-7, with D possibly TRBD2 on 5 matching bases. The V end was cut by 6 bases, the J end by 3 bases, with 12 bases between. Per germline, CDR1 DFQATT and CDR2 SNEGSKA (reference sequence). CDR3 size: 12 residues. CDR3 in DNA: TGCAGTGCAGGTAAGGACTTCTACGAGCAGTACTTC. This gives the protein CSAGKDFYEQYF.

The rearrangement joins TRBV27 to TRBJ2-2; D gene unclear. Trimming took 3 bases from V and 7 from J, leaving 12 bases between them. Germline V gives CDR1 MNHEY, CDR2 SMNVEV (reference sequence). The CDR3 extends over 14 amino acids. CDR3 DNA sequence: TGTGCCAGCAGTTTCCTTAAGGGAAACGGGGAGCTGTTTTTT. Translated, it gives CASSFLKGNGELFF.

This clonotype was seen ten or more times. This chain joins TRBV12-3 or TRBV12-4 and TRBJ1-1; D may be TRBD1 (5 bases). The ends were cut back, 5 bases at V and 0 bases at J, with 25 bases in the middle. This CDR3 contains 19 residues. CDR3 sequence: CASSAGGKPDFVMNTEAFF. CDR3 DNA sequence: TGTGCCAGCAGTGCTGGGGGGAAACCCGACTTCGTCATGAACACTGAAGCTTTCTTT.

This clonotype was seen many times. The chain is built from TRBV7-9 and TRBJ2-2; no clear D gene. V was pared by 5 bases and J by 1 base, with 14 bases between. This CDR3 spans 16 amino acids. CDR1 SEHNR and CDR2 FQNEAQ come from the germline V gene (reference sequence). CDR3 coding DNA: TGTGCCAGCAGCAATTCTTGGACGGTGAACACCGGGGAGCTGTTTTTT. This gives the protein CASSNSWTVNTGELFF.

At least ten counts were recorded for this clonotype. V gene TRBV9 combines with J gene TRBJ2-7; D is undetermined. CDR3 length: 13 amino acids. The V end lost 3 bases, the J end lost 4 bases, and 11 bases lay between the germline ends. The germline V gene has CDR1 SGDLS and CDR2 YYNGEE. The CDR3 sequence is CASSEGPPYEQYF. CDR3 nucleotides: TGTGCCAGCAGCGAAGGACCTCCTTACGAGCAGTACTTC.

This clonotype was observed at least ten times. This sequence joins TRBV28 and TRBJ2-2; D might be TRBD2 (6 bases). V was clipped by 2 bases and J by 4 bases, with 11 bases between them. Germline lookup yields CDR1 MDHEN and CDR2 SYDVKM. CDR3 size: 15 residues. As DNA, the CDR3 is TGTGCCAGCAGTTTACTAGGAGGGAGCACCGGGGAGCTGTTTTTT. Protein: CASSLLGGSTGELFF.

This clonotype has at least ten counts. This chain connects TRBV19 to TRBJ1-1; weak D call: TRBD1 (6 bases). The V gene's germline CDR1 is LNHDA and CDR2 SQIVND (reference sequence). Trimming shortened V by 3 bases and J by 0 bases, and 14 bases separated the two germline ends. There are 16 residues in the CDR3. CDR3 amino acids: CASSMGLGGMNTEAFF. In DNA, the CDR3 is TGTGCCAGTAGTATGGGACTCGGGGGCATGAACACTGAAGCTTTCTTT.

The sample holds a few counts of this clonotype. The V call is TRBV2, the J call TRBJ2-1; TRBD2 matches 7 bases. J lost 9 bases, V lost 2 bases, and 16 bases had no gene match. Germline loops: CDR1 SNHLY, CDR2 FYNNEI. The CDR3 is 17 residues long. CDR3 coding DNA: TGTGCCAGCAGTGAATGGTTTGTGGCTAGCGGAGAGGGTGAGCAGTTCTTC. Translating it yields CASSEWFVASGEGEQFF. The entire variable domain, with the rest obtained from reference TRBV2 and TRBJ2-1, is as follows: EPEVTQTPSHQVTQMGQEVILRCVPISNHLYFYWYRQILGQKVEFLVSFYNNEISEKSEIFDDQFSVERPDGSNFTLKIRSTKLEDSAMYFCASSEWFVASGEGEQFFGPGTRLTVL.

About this clonotype: A much larger clonotype is one base distant, so this may be a read error. The CDR3 end shows no conserved phenylalanine or tryptophan, and so a read error is likely. This sequence joins TRBV19 and TRBJ2-6; 8 bases match TRBD1. The J segment lost 2 bases and the V segment lost 6 bases, leaving 6 bases of the junction unmatched. The germline V gene encodes CDR1 LNHDA and CDR2 SQIVND (reference sequence). There are 16 residues in the CDR3. CDR3 sequence reads: CASSGQGGPGANVLTL. The CDR3 region has the DNA TGTGCCAGTAGCGGACAGGGAGGTCCTGGGGCCAACGTCCTGACTCTC.

This clonotype was recorded a few times. The chain uses TRBV5-3 and TRBJ1-3; D is possibly TRBD1 (5 bases). Being an ORF, TRBV5-3 has a function that is uncertain. The CDR3 consists of 15 residues. V gave up 0 bases and J gave up 2 bases, with 9 bases separating them. Written as DNA, the CDR3 is TGTGCCAGAAGCTTGGCAGGGTCTACTGGAAACACCATATATTTT. This encodes CARSLAGSTGNTIYF.

This clonotype was observed many times. The rearrangement links TRBV11-1 to TRBJ2-1; possible D gene TRBD2, 6 bases. Per the germline V gene, CDR1 is SGHAT and CDR2 is FQDESV (reference sequence). CDR3 length: 15 amino acids. Deletions cut 1 base from V and 2 bases from J, with 9 bases between. The CDR3 sequence is CASSLVAGTYNEQFF. CDR3 DNA sequence: TGTGCCAGCAGCTTAGTTGCGGGAACCTACAATGAGCAGTTCTTC.

With respect to this clonotype: Just one base apart from a much larger clone, this may be a read error. The genes are TRBV12-3 or TRBV12-4 and TRBJ2-7; unclear D gene. The CDR3 loop spans 14 amino acids. This CDR3 reads CAGSYPGRIYEQYF. CDR3 bases: TGTGCCGGCAGTTATCCTGGCCGTATCTACGAGCAGTACTTC.

This clonotype was found many times. The rearrangement links TRBV28 to TRBJ2-7; 11 bases line up with TRBD1. The germline gives CDR1 MDHEN, CDR2 SYDVKM. V shed 4 bases, J shed 6 bases, and the junction held 11 bases outside the gene matches. CDR3 length equals 16 residues. Here the CDR3 reads CASSSGQGARSIEQYF. CDR3 coding DNA: TGTGCCAGCAGTTCTGGACAGGGGGCGAGGTCCATCGAGCAGTACTTC. Combining the CDR3 with reference TRBV28 and TRBJ2-7 gives the whole variable domain DVKVTQSSRYLVKRTGEKVFLECVQDMDHENMFWYRQDPGLGLRLIYFSYDVKMKEKGDIPEGYSVSREKKERFSLILESASTNQTSMYLCASSSGQGARSIEQYFGPGTRLTVT.

The sample holds many counts of this clonotype. The V and J genes are TRBV7-9 and TRBJ2-2, with 7 bases identical to TRBD2. The length of the CDR3 is 16 residues. CDR1 and CDR2 (germline): SEHNR, FQNEAQ (reference sequence). Germline trimming cut 4 bases from V and 9 bases from J; bases unmatched to any gene: 14. The CDR3 reads CASSYPPSGTSRELFF. CDR3 sequence (DNA): TGTGCCAGCAGCTACCCCCCTAGCGGAACCTCCCGGGAGCTGTTTTTT.

This clonotype was counted ten times or more. V is TRBV15 and J is TRBJ1-5; the D is unclear. Per the germline V gene, CDR1 is LNHNV and CDR2 is YYDKDF (reference sequence). CDR3 size: 12 residues. Trimming removed 9 bases at V and 2 bases at J, with 8 bases between. CDR3 in DNA: TGTGCCACAAGAGAGGGCAATCAGCCCCAGCATTTT. Translating it yields CATREGNQPQHF.

This clonotype was picked up many times. V and J are TRBV13 and TRBJ2-7, with 7 positions matching TRBD2. This CDR3 is built from 17 residues. CDR1 is PRHDT and CDR2 is FYEKMQ in the germline V gene (reference sequence). The V gene end was trimmed by 4 bases and the J gene end by 5 bases; junction bases not matched to a gene: 17. This chain's CDR3 is CASSSAPTSYVLHEQYF. The CDR3 bases are TGTGCCAGCAGCTCCGCTCCGACTAGCTATGTTTTGCACGAGCAGTACTTC.

This clonotype was seen at least ten times. V is TRBV7-9 and J is TRBJ2-5; 7 bases fit TRBD2. Germline V gene sequence: CDR1 SEHNR, CDR2 FQNEAQ (reference sequence). The V gene end was trimmed by 2 bases and the J gene end by 2 bases; junction bases not matched to a gene: 2. This CDR3 contains 14 residues. The CDR3: CASSLIGGQETQYF. The CDR3 DNA is TGTGCCAGCAGCTTAATCGGGGGGCAAGAGACCCAGTACTTC.

This clonotype was seen at least ten times. The CDR3 region is CASSQVMGSEGYTF. The CDR3 DNA follows: TGCGCCAGCAGCCAAGTGATGGGTAGTGAAGGCTACACCTTC. This chain links TRBV4-1 with TRBJ1-2; D gene unclear. The CDR3 totals 14 residues. Germline V gene data show CDR1 as MGHRA and CDR2 as YSYEKL. V shed 1 base and J shed 8 bases, with 14 bases lying between them.

This clonotype has at least ten counts. CDR3: CASSFDTRSYEQYF. CDR3 nucleotides: TGTGCCAGCAGCTTTGACACTCGATCCTACGAGCAGTACTTC. The rearrangement joins TRBV7-9 to TRBJ2-7; D is unresolved. Germline V lookup: CDR1 SEHNR, CDR2 FQNEAQ (reference sequence). Trimming pared 3 bases from V and 1 base from J, leaving 10 bases between. The CDR3 has 14 residues.

This clonotype was detected only a few times. V is TRBV19 and J is TRBJ1-1; D is uncertain. Trimming took 8 bases from V and 1 from J, leaving 5 bases between them. Per germline, CDR1 LNHDA and CDR2 SQIVND (reference sequence). The CDR3 loop spans 11 amino acids. The DNA for the CDR3 is TGTGCCAGTGCGAGGAACACTGAAGCTTTCTTT. It specifies CASARNTEAFF.

To note about this clonotype: Compared with germline, one end of the junction differs, possibly owing to a read error. The rearrangement joins TRBV20-1 to TRBJ2-1, with D possibly being TRBD1 or TRBD2 (7 bases each). This CDR3 is built from 19 residues. Germline V CDR1 and CDR2: DFQATT, SNEGSKA (reference sequence). The CDR3 bases are TGCAGTGCTAGAGATCTTTTACAGGGGAGGGGCGTGGGTGGCAATGAGCAGTGCTTC. It specifies CSARDLLQGRGVGGNEQCF.

The chain carries TRBV28 and TRBJ2-7; D not certain. Germline loops: CDR1 MDHEN, CDR2 SYDVKM. V dropped 5 bases and J dropped 0 bases, with 20 bases sitting between them. This CDR3 contains 17 residues. The CDR3 DNA sequence: TGTGCCAGCAGTACCCTGGGTATAGGCCTGAGCTCCTACGAGCAGTACTTC. Residues: CASSTLGIGLSSYEQYF. Full variable domain (outside the CDR3, taken from reference TRBV28 and TRBJ2-7): DVKVTQSSRYLVKRTGEKVFLECVQDMDHENMFWYRQDPGLGLRLIYFSYDVKMKEKGDIPEGYSVSREKKERFSLILESASTNQTSMYLCASSTLGIGLSSYEQYFGPGTRLTVT.

This clonotype was seen repeatedly, ten times or more. This chain joins TRBV7-9 and TRBJ2-7; D is possibly TRBD1 (6 bases). The CDR3 is made up of 12 amino acids. Trimming removed 8 bases from V and 5 bases from J, with 13 bases in between. Germline V gene sequence: CDR1 SEHNR, CDR2 FQNEAQ (reference sequence). The CDR3 reads CASRVGADEQYF. The DNA for the CDR3 is TGTGCCAGCCGCGTGGGGGCTGACGAGCAGTACTTC.